These T cell receptor beta chains were read from a single sample in a study of T cells after yellow fever vaccination. Each CDR3 protein is one row after TCRdb ran MiXCR on the 5' RACE reads. The sample lists 300,000 to 400,000 distinct CDR3 sequences; around 10% were seen once. Sequenced here: CD4+ T cells sorted from PBMCs, sampled 45 days after the yellow fever booster vaccination. The receptors derive from a man aged 18-30 years who received the YFV17D yellow fever vaccine. The CDR3 runs from the conserved cysteine through the conserved F or W. The D gene is left open where the match is weak. Size values are once, few and many counts, or a class for expanded clones, and some rows have none.

clone size,CDR3 length,D gene,V gene,J gene,CDR3 protein,CDR3 DNA
-,16,-,TRBV7-8,TRBJ1-5,CASSLAGAHSNQPQHF,TGTGCCAGCAGCTTAGCGGGAGCCCATAGCAATCAGCCCCAGCATTTT
-,16,TRBD2,TRBV28,TRBJ2-3,CASSTGLAGGSDTQYF,TGTGCCAGCAGCACCGGACTAGCGGGGGGTTCAGATACGCAGTATTTT
-,18,TRBD2,TRBV7-2,TRBJ2-5,CASSFRQRGVPYQETQYF,TGTGCCAGCAGCTTTAGGCAGCGGGGCGTCCCGTACCAAGAGACCCAGTACTTC
many,13,-,TRBV9,TRBJ1-1,CASSSRGDTEAFF,TGTGCCAGCAGCTCCCGAGGGGACACTGAAGCTTTCTTT
-,14,-,TRBV6-5,TRBJ1-2,CASSSPTRGNGYTF,TGTGCCAGCAGTTCCCCAACCAGGGGAAATGGCTACACCTTC
few,12,-,TRBV7-2,TRBJ1-5,CASSLQYQPQHF,TGTGCCAGCAGCTTACAATACCAGCCCCAGCATTTT
few,14,TRBD1,TRBV29-1,TRBJ1-4,CSVAGGATNEKLFF,TGCAGCGTGGCAGGGGGAGCAACTAATGAAAAACTGTTTTTT
few,12,-,TRBV7-2,TRBJ1-1,CASSLYFSEAFF,TGTGCCAGCAGCTTATATTTCTCTGAAGCTTTCTTT
-,16,-,TRBV4-1,TRBJ1-5,CASSQDRGHSNQPQHF,TGCGCCAGCAGCCAAGATAGGGGTCATAGCAATCAGCCCCAGCATTTT
-,12,-,TRBV29-1,TRBJ2-5,CSVLTDQETQYF,TGCAGCGTTTTGACAGACCAAGAGACCCAGTACTTC
-,13,-,TRBV19,TRBJ2-3,CASSIQVADTQYF,TGTGCCAGTAGTATTCAGGTTGCAGATACGCAGTATTTT
many,12,-,TRBV7-9,TRBJ1-1,CASSLEVGEAFF,TGTGCCAGCAGCTTAGAAGTGGGAGAAGCTTTCTTT
-,18,TRBD2,TRBV11-2,TRBJ2-3,CASSSYPGLAGGRNTQYF,TGTGCCAGCAGCTCCTACCCGGGACTAGCGGGGGGCCGGAATACGCAGTATTTT
many,13,-,TRBV19,TRBJ2-7,CASSIRLRDEQYF,TGTGCCAGTAGTATAAGGCTGCGGGACGAGCAGTACTTC
few,14,TRBD1,TRBV20-1,TRBJ1-2,CSATRDRSGHGYTF,TGCAGTGCTACCCGGGACAGGTCAGGCCATGGCTACACCTTC
few,15,-,TRBV12-3/TRBV12-4,TRBJ1-3,CASSFGQSSGNTIYF,TGTGCCAGCAGTTTTGGACAGAGCTCTGGAAACACCATATATTTT
few,17,TRBD1,TRBV7-3,TRBJ1-5,CASSPRGDRGSNQPQHF,TGTGCCAGCAGCCCACGGGGGGACAGGGGTAGCAATCAGCCCCAGCATTTT
-,15,TRBD1,TRBV7-8,TRBJ1-4,CASSGRRGRNEKLFF,TGTGCCAGCAGCGGACGCAGGGGGAGAAATGAAAAACTGTTTTTT
-,14,TRBD2,TRBV11-2,TRBJ2-1,CASSLDWRGGARFF,TGTGCCAGCAGCTTAGATTGGCGCGGGGGGGCACGGTTCTTC
few,17,TRBD2,TRBV5-1,TRBJ2-1,CASSLGLTGLAGNEQFF,TGCGCCAGCAGCTTGGGGCTGACGGGACTAGCGGGGAATGAGCAGTTCTTC
many,15,-,TRBV4-2,TRBJ1-6,CASSQDWTVGSPLHF,TGTGCCAGCAGCCAAGACTGGACAGTCGGGTCACCCCTCCACTTT
-,14,-,TRBV5-8,TRBJ2-3,CASSSGPHTDTQYF,TGTGCCAGCAGCTCGGGTCCTCACACAGATACGCAGTATTTT
-,18,-,TRBV20-1,TRBJ1-1,CSARDLEATGSMNTEAFF,TGCAGTGCTAGAGATTTAGAGGCAACGGGGTCCATGAACACTGAAGCTTTCTTT
few,15,TRBD1,TRBV29-1,TRBJ1-1,CSVTGGWGMNTEAFF,TGCAGCGTGACAGGGGGATGGGGCATGAACACTGAAGCTTTCTTT
many,14,-,TRBV12-3/TRBV12-4,TRBJ1-2,CATMGPQFFYGYTF,TGTGCCACAATGGGGCCCCAGTTTTTCTATGGCTACACCTTC
-,10,-,TRBV2,TRBJ2-1,CASSVREQFF,TGTGCCAGCAGTGTTCGGGAGCAGTTCTTC
-,11,-,TRBV21-1,TRBJ1-2,CASSSRNGYTF,TGTGCCAGCAGCAGCAGGAATGGCTACACCTTC
many,12,-,TRBV29-1,TRBJ2-1,CSVSRGTDEQFF,TGCAGCGTTTCCCGGGGAACGGATGAGCAGTTCTTC
many,14,-,TRBV4-3,TRBJ1-1,CASSQGTANTEAFF,TGCGCCAGCAGCCAAGGGACCGCGAACACTGAAGCTTTCTTT
-,14,-,TRBV5-1,TRBJ2-5,CASSFSQIQETQYF,TGCGCCAGCAGCTTTTCCCAAATCCAAGAGACCCAGTACTTC
many,15,TRBD1,TRBV4-3,TRBJ1-5,CASSQSAGGWQPQHF,TGCGCCAGCAGCCAATCCGCAGGGGGCTGGCAGCCCCAGCATTTT
few,14,TRBD1,TRBV27,TRBJ1-4,CASSLNRGWEKLFF,TGTGCCAGCAGTTTAAACAGGGGTTGGGAAAAACTGTTTTTT
-,16,-,TRBV5-1,TRBJ1-6,CASSFRPDILNSPLHF,TGCGCCAGCAGCTTTAGGCCGGACATCCTAAATTCACCCCTCCACTTT
few,14,TRBD1,TRBV4-2,TRBJ1-1,CASSHIQGDTEAFF,TGTGCCAGCAGCCATATCCAGGGGGACACTGAAGCTTTCTTT
few,12,-,TRBV29-1,TRBJ1-2,CSVDVGGYGYTF,TGCAGCGTTGATGTAGGAGGTTATGGCTACACCTTC
-,14,TRBD1,TRBV7-9,TRBJ1-1,CASSLQGVGTEAFF,TGTGCCAGCAGTTTACAGGGGGTTGGCACTGAAGCTTTCTTT
few,13,-,TRBV2,TRBJ2-7,CASSEGNSYEQYF,TGTGCCAGCAGTGAGGGCAACAGCTACGAGCAGTACTTC
few,13,-,TRBV3-1,TRBJ1-3,CASSQGFGNTIYF,TGTGCCAGCAGCCAAGGTTTTGGAAACACCATATATTTT
-,14,-,TRBV20-1,TRBJ2-5,CSATKTGQTGTQYF,TGCAGTGCTACCAAGACCGGACAGACGGGGACCCAGTACTTC
many,12,-,TRBV12-3/TRBV12-4,TRBJ2-1,CASSFQGNEQFF,TGTGCCAGCAGTTTCCAGGGGAATGAGCAGTTCTTC
many,13,-,TRBV29-1,TRBJ1-1,CSARTDMNTEAFF,TGCAGCGCTCGGACAGACATGAACACTGAAGCTTTCTTT
-,16,-,TRBV18,TRBJ2-1,CASSPLSRALTDEQFF,TGTGCCAGCTCACCCTTGTCGAGGGCCCTTACGGATGAGCAGTTCTTC
-,13,-,TRBV7-9,TRBJ1-5,CASSLDGVQPQHF,TGTGCCAGCAGCTTAGATGGGGTACAGCCCCAGCATTTT
few,14,-,TRBV7-9,TRBJ2-3,CAIPGSPSTDTQYF,TGTGCCATCCCAGGTTCTCCTAGCACAGATACGCAGTATTTT
few,14,TRBD1,TRBV15,TRBJ2-1,CATSRDQGGWEQFF,TGTGCCACCAGCAGAGATCAAGGGGGCTGGGAGCAGTTCTTC
many,15,-,TRBV5-1,TRBJ2-5,CASSLGQAGQETQYF,TGCGCCAGCAGCTTGGGACAGGCGGGCCAAGAGACCCAGTACTTC
many,14,-,TRBV3-1,TRBJ2-4,CASSQRGTFDIQYF,TGTGCCAGCAGCCAAAGAGGGACTTTCGACATTCAGTACTTC
-,13,TRBD2,TRBV10-3,TRBJ2-3,CAISEKRGDTQYF,TGTGCCATCAGTGAGAAGCGGGGGGATACGCAGTATTTT
few,15,-,TRBV30,TRBJ1-5,CAWSDPRNTVSPQHF,TGTGCCTGGAGTGACCCCAGGAATACGGTATCGCCCCAGCATTTT
few,16,-,TRBV5-1,TRBJ2-2,CASSSSGTLGGGELFF,TGCGCCAGCAGTTCCTCCGGGACCCTCGGAGGCGGGGAGCTGTTTTTT
-,13,TRBD1,TRBV12-3/TRBV12-4,TRBJ1-1,CASSLVQGESAFF,TGTGCCAGCAGTTTAGTACAGGGGGAATCGGCTTTCTTT
-,15,-,TRBV25-1,TRBJ1-1,CASSDPRTGNTEAFF,TGTGCCAGCAGTGACCCCCGGACGGGGAACACTGAAGCTTTCTTT
many,15,-,TRBV5-1,TRBJ1-3,CASSLDGTLGNTIYF,TGCGCCAGCAGCTTGGACGGGACGCTAGGAAACACCATATATTTT
few,15,TRBD2,TRBV6-5,TRBJ2-5,CASRRTGRGQETQYF,TGTGCCAGCAGACGTACCGGGAGGGGCCAAGAGACCCAGTACTTC
many,13,-,TRBV2,TRBJ1-2,CASSGPLGYGYTF,TGTGCCAGCAGTGGCCCCTTGGGCTATGGCTACACCTTC
few,15,TRBD1,TRBV4-3,TRBJ2-7,CASSQGQGETYEQYF,TGCGCCAGCAGCCAGGGACAGGGCGAAACCTACGAGCAGTACTTC
few,14,TRBD2,TRBV20-1,TRBJ2-5,CSVWTSGGEETQYF,TGCAGTGTTTGGACTAGCGGGGGGGAGGAGACCCAGTACTTC
-,14,-,TRBV12-3/TRBV12-4,TRBJ1-2,CASSWGGPSPGYTF,TGTGCCAGCAGTTGGGGGGGTCCCAGCCCCGGCTACACCTTC
-,14,-,TRBV5-4,TRBJ1-6,CASSLQGWGAPLHF,TGTGCCAGCAGCTTGCAGGGTTGGGGGGCACCCCTCCACTTT